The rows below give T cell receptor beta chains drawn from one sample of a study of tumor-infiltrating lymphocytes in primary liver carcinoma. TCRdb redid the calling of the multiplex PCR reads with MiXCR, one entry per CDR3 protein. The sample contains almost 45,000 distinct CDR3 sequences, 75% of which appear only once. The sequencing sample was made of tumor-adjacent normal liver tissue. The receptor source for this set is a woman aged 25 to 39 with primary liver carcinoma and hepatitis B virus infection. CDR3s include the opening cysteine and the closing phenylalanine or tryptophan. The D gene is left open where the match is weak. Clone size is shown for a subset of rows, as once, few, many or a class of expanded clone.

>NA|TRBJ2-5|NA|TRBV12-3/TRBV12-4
CASSTYAGIEEIQYF
TGTGCCAGCAGCACCTACGCCGGGATCGAAGAGATCCAGTACTTC
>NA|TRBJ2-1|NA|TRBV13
CASSFNNNEHFF
TGTGCCAGTAGCTTTAATAACAATGAGCATTTCTTC
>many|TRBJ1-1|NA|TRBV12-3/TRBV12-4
CASSWHIDTEAFF
TGTGCCAGCAGTTGGCACATCGACACTGAAGCTTTCTTT
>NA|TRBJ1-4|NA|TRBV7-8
CASNLGRGRDKKLFF
TGTGCCAGCAACTTGGGTCGGGGCAGAGATAAAAAACTGTTTTTC
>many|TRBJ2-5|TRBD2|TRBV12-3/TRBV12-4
CASSLGAGVRGKETQYF
TGTGCCAGCAGTTTAGGGGCGGGAGTGCGGGGAAAAGAGACCCAGTACTTC
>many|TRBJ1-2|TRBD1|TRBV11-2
CASSFPRTGGEGYTF
TGTGCCAGCAGCTTCCCCCGGACAGGAGGCGAGGGCTACACCTTC
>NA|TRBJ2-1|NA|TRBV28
CASSFRGKQFF
TGTGCCAGTAGTTTTAGGGGTAAGCAGTTCTTC
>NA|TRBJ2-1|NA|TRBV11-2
CASSLAGSLNEQFF
TGTGCCAGCAGCTTAGCCGGGAGTCTCAATGAGCAGTTCTTC
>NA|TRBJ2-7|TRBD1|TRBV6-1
CASSDAGTGKHEQYF
TGTGCCAGCAGTGATGCCGGGACAGGGAAGCACGAGCAGTACTTC
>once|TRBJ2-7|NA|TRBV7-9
CASSFVRDTLSEQYF
TGTGCCAGCAGCTTTGTTCGGGACACATTGAGCGAGCAGTACTTC
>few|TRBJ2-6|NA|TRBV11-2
CASSLGGAGANVLTF
TGTGCCAGCAGCTTAGGGGGCGCAGGGGCCAACGTCCTGACTTTC
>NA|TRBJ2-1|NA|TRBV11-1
CTSSLAALVVGFNEQFF
TGTACCAGCAGCTTAGCAGCCCTGGTAGTGGGGTTTAATGAGCAGTTCTTC
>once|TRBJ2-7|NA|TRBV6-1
CASSKMDRGSYEWYF
TGTGCCAGCAGTAAAATGGACAGAGGGTCGTACGAGTGGTACTTC
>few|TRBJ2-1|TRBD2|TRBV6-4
CASSDAAGDYNEQFF
TGTGCCAGCAGTGACGCGGCGGGGGACTACAATGAGCAGTTCTTC
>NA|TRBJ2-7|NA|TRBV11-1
CASIFMGYGQYF
TGTGCCAGCATCTTCATGGGTTACGGGCAGTATTTC
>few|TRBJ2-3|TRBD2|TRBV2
CASRKGLAVSTDTQYF
TGTGCCAGCAGGAAGGGACTAGCGGTTAGCACAGATACGCAGTATTTT
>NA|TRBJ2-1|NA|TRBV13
CASSLSAGGAYNEQFF
TGTGCCAGCAGTTTATCGGCTGGCGGAGCATACAATGAGCAGTTCTTC
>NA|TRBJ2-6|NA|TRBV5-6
CPSSQDSSFSGANVLTF
TGTCCTAGCAGCCAGGACAGCAGTTTCTCTGGGGCCAACGTCCTGACTTTC
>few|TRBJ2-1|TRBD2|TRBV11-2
CASSRLASGYNEQFF
TGTGCCAGCAGCCGACTAGCGTCGGGATACAATGAGCAGTTCTTC
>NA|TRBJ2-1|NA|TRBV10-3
CAISESMSRSYNERFF
TGTGCCATCAGTGAGTCGATGAGCAGATCCTACAATGAGCGGTTCTTC
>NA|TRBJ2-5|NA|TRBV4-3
CASSLNSFQYQETQYF
TGTGCCAGCAGTCTTAATAGTTTCCAGTACCAAGAGACCCAGTACTTC
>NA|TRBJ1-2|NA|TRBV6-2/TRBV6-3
CASSPQADYGYTF
TGTGCCAGCAGTCCACAGGCAGACTATGGCTACACCTTC
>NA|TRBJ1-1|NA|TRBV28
CASSYSQGRNTEAFF
TGTGCCAGCAGTTACTCACAGGGCCGGAACACTGAAGCTTTCTTT
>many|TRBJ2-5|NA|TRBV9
CASSVGTSYQETQYF
TGTGCCAGCAGCGTAGGTACCAGTTACCAAGAGACCCAGTACTTC
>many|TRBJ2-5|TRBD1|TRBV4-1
CASSQGPTGGWETQYF
TGCGCCAGCAGCCAAGGCCCCACAGGGGGCTGGGAGACCCAGTACTTC
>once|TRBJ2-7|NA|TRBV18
CASSAKFSYQQYF
TGTGCCAGCTCGGCGAAATTCTCCTACCAGCAGTACTTC
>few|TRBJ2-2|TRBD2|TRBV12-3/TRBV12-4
CVSSPGLGDGELFF
TGTGTCAGCAGTCCGGGACTAGGGGACGGGGAGCTGTTTTTT
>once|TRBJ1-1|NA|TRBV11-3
CASGRGTPIYTEAFF
TGTGCCTCCGGTCGGGGGACACCAATCTACACTGAAGCTTTCTTT